The rows below give T cell receptor beta chains drawn from one sample of a study of a mutant IDH1 vaccine in newly diagnosed glioma. Which antigens these TCRs recognize remains unknown. Repertoires were generated with immunoSEQ multiplex PCR, while TCRdb's copy carries only in-frame clones and drops some. In the table there are around 120,000 clones, about 82% of which are singletons. Sequences were derived from PBMCs, sampled from a glioma patient whose treatment included an IDH1 peptide vaccine. The receptors were gathered from a middle-aged man with glioma. The CDR3 runs from the conserved cysteine through the conserved F or W. A D gene is named only where the DNA matches it firmly. The size entry is marked missing in some rows and otherwise reads once, few, many or a size class.

D	V	J	size	CDR3	DNA
TRBD1	TRBV7-3	TRBJ1-2	.	CASSWDSEYGYTF	TGTGCCAGCAGCTGGGACAGTGAATATGGCTACACCTTC
TRBD1	TRBV19	TRBJ1-5	.	CAIGTVNQPQHF	TGTGCCATTGGGACAGTCAATCAGCCCCAGCATTTT
TRBD1	TRBV11-2	TRBJ1-2	.	CASSLRQGAYGYTF	TGTGCCAGCAGCCTCCGACAGGGAGCCTATGGCTACACCTTC
.	TRBV5-1	TRBJ1-6	once	CASSLGEAGIDSPLHF	TGCGCCAGCAGCTTGGGCGAGGCGGGGATTGATTCACCCCTCCACTTT
TRBD1	TRBV14	TRBJ1-4	.	CASSLGTGGQNEKLFF	TGTGCCAGCAGCCTCGGGACAGGGGGCCAGAATGAAAAACTGTTTTTT
.	TRBV7-3	TRBJ2-7	.	CASSLRAGFDEQYF	TGTGCCAGCAGCTTAAGGGCAGGGTTCGACGAGCAGTACTTC
TRBD2	TRBV4-1	TRBJ2-7	medium-sized	CASSHTGTSDEQYF	TGCGCCAGCAGCCACACCGGGACTAGTGACGAGCAGTACTTC
.	TRBV5-6	TRBJ2-3	.	CASSLVGVGTDTQYF	TGTGCCAGCAGCTTGGTAGGGGTTGGGACAGATACGCAGTATTTT
TRBD1	TRBV7-8	TRBJ1-3	.	CASSRDRTGNTIYF	TGTGCCAGCAGCCGGGACAGGACTGGAAACACCATATATTTT
.	TRBV4-1	TRBJ2-7	.	CASSQDQEQYF	TGCGCCAGCAGCCAAGATCAGGAGCAGTACTTC
TRBD2	TRBV27	TRBJ2-1	.	CASSLGLAGGSYNEQFF	TGTGCCAGCAGTTTGGGACTAGCGGGAGGCTCCTACAATGAGCAGTTCTTC
TRBD1	TRBV6-5	TRBJ2-2	.	CASSGDRVDTGELFF	TGTGCCAGCAGTGGAGACAGGGTAGACACCGGGGAGCTGTTTTTT
TRBD1	TRBV4-1	TRBJ2-7	.	CASSQVRTGNPYEQYF	TGCGCCAGCAGCCAAGTAAGGACAGGGAATCCCTACGAGCAGTACTTC
TRBD2	TRBV6-6	TRBJ2-1	.	CASSLLAGPTREQFF	TGTGCCAGCAGTTTACTAGCGGGACCGACTAGGGAGCAGTTCTTC